A single sample is the source of the 18 T cell receptor beta chains below, sequenced in a study of cytomegalovirus exposure and HLA in healthy donors. Use of 60 Vbeta and 13 Jbeta primers characterized the PCR. Clones were sequenced by immunoSEQ multiplex PCR, and TCRdb holds only the in-frame ones, with some missing. The sample lists under 250,000 clones, just over 75% occurring once. The sample comprised PBMCs. The receptors here all came from a man aged 30 to 45 in good health and CMV-seronegative.

The chain recombines TRBV18 with TRBJ2-7, with D unresolved. The CDR3 is 14 amino acids. V lost 0 bases and J 2 bases, leaving 8 bases between the germline ends. The germline V gene encodes CDR1 KGHSH and CDR2 LQKENI. CDR3 bases: TGTGCCAGCTCACCACCTTCTACTACCTACGAGCAGTACTTC. Protein: CASSPPSTTYEQYF.

Details on this clone: The germline gene is not matched at one end of the junction; a read error may be the cause. This chain uses TRBV5-5 with TRBJ2-1; 12 bases are a match to TRBD2. CDR1 is SGHKS and CDR2 is YYEKEE in the germline V gene (reference sequence). The CDR3 extends over 13 amino acids. CDR3 sequence reads: CASRAGLAGPKIF. In DNA, the CDR3 is TGTGCCAGCAGGGCGGGACTAGCGGGCCCAAAGATCTTC.

For this clone: This is likely a read error, given that the CDR3 carries no conserved phenylalanine or tryptophan at its end. Because the CDR3's place on the DNA is in doubt, the DNA is left out and the CDR3 is given as listed by TCRdb. The chain is built from TRBV21-1 and TRBJ2-3; the D call in the table, TRBD2, was not verified against the DNA. TRBV21-1 is recorded as a pseudogene. The CDR3 numbers 15 amino acids, ends counted. CDR3 region: CASSKSRRSGSPNSS.

The J gene is TRBJ2-7, the V gene TRBV25-1, with TRBD1 matching 8 bases. With 5 bases clipped from V and 3 bases from J, the junction kept 3 bases outside the gene matches. Germline V gene sequence: CDR1 MGHDK, CDR2 SYGVNS. This CDR3 contains 13 residues. This CDR3 reads CASSLTGVYEQYF. CDR3 bases: TGTGCCAGCAGTTTGACAGGGGTCTACGAGCAGTACTTC.

About this clone itself: Other DNA variants within this sample encode the same CDR3. V usage is TRBV5-1 and J usage is TRBJ1-5; D uncertain. Germline lookup yields CDR1 SGHRS and CDR2 YFSETQ. V gave up 0 bases and J gave up 1 base, with 8 bases separating them. The CDR3 loop spans 15 amino acids. In nucleotides, the CDR3 is TGCGCCAGCAGCTTGGCCGGGGTGAGCAATCAGCCCCAGCATTTT. Translating it yields CASSLAGVSNQPQHF.

This clone appeared a few times. V and J are TRBV5-4 and TRBJ2-7; D is perhaps TRBD2 (6 bases). The CDR3 length is 14 residues. Germline V CDR1 and CDR2: SGHNT, YYREEE (reference sequence). The germline V and J ends were trimmed by 3 bases and 4 bases, with 14 bases remaining between them. The CDR3 region is CASSSGLPGYEQYF. CDR3 nucleotide sequence: TGTGCCAGCAGCTCGGGACTTCCAGGGTACGAGCAGTACTTC.

This chain connects TRBV5-1 to TRBJ2-3; TRBD2 agrees at 14 bases. Germline lookup yields CDR1 SGHRS and CDR2 YFSETQ. V trimming: 3 bases; J trimming: 9 bases; junction bases outside the gene matches: 18. CDR3 length: 19 amino acids. CDR3 protein: CASSSSSGTSGRRGLTQYF. Here the CDR3 DNA reads TGCGCCAGCAGCTCAAGCTCCGGGACTAGCGGGAGACGGGGATTAACGCAGTATTTT.

V gene TRBV19 combines with J gene TRBJ2-3; D is ambiguous. CDR3 length: 13 amino acids. The V gene lost 2 bases and the J gene lost 4 bases, with 7 bases spanning the gap. Germline V gene lookup returns CDR1 LNHDA and CDR2 SQIVND (reference sequence). The CDR3 DNA is TGTGCCAGTAGTATAAACGGAGCAGATACGCAGTATTTT. Its translation is CASSINGADTQYF.

The chain combines TRBV27 with TRBJ2-1; 13 bases match TRBD2. Germline V lookup: CDR1 MNHEY, CDR2 SMNVEV (reference sequence). J lost 4 bases, V lost 2 bases, and 8 bases had no gene match. This CDR3 contains 18 residues. The chain's CDR3 is CASSLGVLAGGPYNEQFF. Written as DNA, the CDR3 is TGTGCCAGCAGTTTAGGTGTACTAGCGGGAGGGCCTTACAATGAGCAGTTCTTC.

This chain connects TRBV19 to TRBJ1-5, with 9 bases that match TRBD1. The CDR3 covers 17 residues. Trimming took 5 bases from V and 1 from J; bases not matched to a gene: 9. CDR1 and CDR2 (germline): LNHDA, SQIVND (reference sequence). The DNA for the CDR3 is TGTGCCAGTAGTGTTACCGGGACAGGGTTGAGCAATCAGCCCCAGCATTTT. It codes for CASSVTGTGLSNQPQHF.

The chain employs TRBV5-6 and TRBJ2-7, with 10 bases fitting TRBD2. The CDR3 runs 14 residues. CDR1 SGHDT and CDR2 YYEEEE come from the germline V gene. V gave up 0 bases and J gave up 4 bases; unmatched junction bases: 1. Here the CDR3 reads CASSLASGSYEQYF. In DNA form, the CDR3 reads TGTGCCAGCAGCTTGGCTAGCGGGAGTTACGAGCAGTACTTC.

The rearrangement joins TRBV5-5 to TRBJ1-1; no reliable D call. The CDR3 is 14 residues long. The germline V gene encodes CDR1 SGHKS and CDR2 YYEKEE (reference sequence). V lost 5 bases to trimming and J lost 1 base, with 12 bases between them. CDR3 nucleotides: TGTGCCAGCAGTTCATGGGCCAGGAACACTGAAGCTTTCTTT. It is translated as CASSSWARNTEAFF.

The rearrangement links TRBV6-5 to TRBJ2-5; D gene ambiguous. V shed 5 bases and J shed 5 bases, with 12 bases lying between them. CDR3 length: 13 amino acids. Germline V gene data show CDR1 as MNHEY and CDR2 as SVGAGI. In DNA form, the CDR3 reads TGTGCCAGCAGTCGCCGACTGGAGGAGACCCAGTACTTC. Protein: CASSRRLEETQYF.

The chain employs TRBV19 and TRBJ1-4; the D is unclear. Germline lookup yields CDR1 LNHDA and CDR2 SQIVND (reference sequence). The germline V and J ends were trimmed by 5 bases and 5 bases, with 9 bases remaining between them. This CDR3 comprises 13 residues. The CDR3 DNA is TGTGCCAGTAGTGATCAGGCAAATGAAAAACTGTTTTTT. Residues: CASSDQANEKLFF.

The CDR3 loop reads CASSRTSGSTDTQYF. The DNA for the CDR3 is TGTGCCAGCAGCCGCACTAGCGGGAGCACAGATACGCAGTATTTT. This chain links TRBV6-4 with TRBJ2-3; TRBD2 matches 9 bases. The V and J ends lost 6 bases and 0 bases, in that order; junction bases with no gene match: 4. Germline CDR1 is MRHNA and CDR2 is SNTAGT. There are 15 residues in the CDR3.

The chain joins TRBV28 to TRBJ2-7; tentatively, D is TRBD1 (5 bases). CDR1 is MDHEN and CDR2 is SYDVKM in the germline V gene. The CDR3 has 15 amino acids. V was clipped by 2 bases and J by 0 bases, with 11 bases between them. CDR3 region: CASSLLRQGSYEQYF. The CDR3 coding sequence is TGTGCCAGCAGTTTACTCCGCCAGGGCTCCTACGAGCAGTACTTC.

The chain combines TRBV25-1 with TRBJ2-2; possible D gene TRBD2, 6 bases. Trimming shortened V by 4 bases and J by 8 bases, and 11 bases separated the two germline ends. The germline V gene has CDR1 MGHDK and CDR2 SYGVNS. The CDR3 sequence is 13 residues long. The CDR3: CASSGGGWGELFF. The CDR3 nucleotides read TGTGCCAGCAGTGGAGGAGGGTGGGGGGAGCTGTTTTTT.

This rearrangement joins TRBV10-3 to TRBJ2-6; 7 bases agree with TRBD1. The CDR3 is made up of 16 amino acids. Looked up from germline, CDR1 is ENHRY and CDR2 is SYGVKD. V trimming: 4 bases; J trimming: 0 bases; junction bases outside the gene matches: 3. This CDR3 reads CAISGGQYSGANVLTF. The CDR3 coding sequence is TGTGCCATCAGTGGGGGACAGTACTCTGGGGCCAACGTCCTGACTTTC.